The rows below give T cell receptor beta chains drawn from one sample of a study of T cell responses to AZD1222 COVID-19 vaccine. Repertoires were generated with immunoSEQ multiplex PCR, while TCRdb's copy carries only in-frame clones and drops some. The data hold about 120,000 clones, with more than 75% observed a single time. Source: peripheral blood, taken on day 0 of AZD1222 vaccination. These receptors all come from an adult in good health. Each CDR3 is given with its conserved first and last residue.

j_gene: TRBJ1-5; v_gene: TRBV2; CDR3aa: CASDRGVNQPQHF
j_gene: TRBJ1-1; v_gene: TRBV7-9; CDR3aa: CASSQTGPTEAFF
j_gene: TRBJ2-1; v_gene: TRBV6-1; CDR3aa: CASSETGTYNEQFF
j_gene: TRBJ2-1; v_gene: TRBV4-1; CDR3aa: CASSSVVTSGSNEQFF
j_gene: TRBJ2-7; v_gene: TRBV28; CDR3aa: CASTSTSGRGEQYF
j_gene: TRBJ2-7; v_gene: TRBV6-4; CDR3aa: CASFGGTEHYEQYF
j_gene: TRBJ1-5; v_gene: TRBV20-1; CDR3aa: CSASTGAGQPQHF
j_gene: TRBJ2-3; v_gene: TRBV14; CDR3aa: CASSQVPADTQYF
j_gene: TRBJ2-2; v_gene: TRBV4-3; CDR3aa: CASSQDALAGVAGELFF
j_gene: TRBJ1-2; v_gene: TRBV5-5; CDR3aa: CASSLGDRVVYGYTF
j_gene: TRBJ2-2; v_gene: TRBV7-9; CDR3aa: CASSLETGQITGELFF
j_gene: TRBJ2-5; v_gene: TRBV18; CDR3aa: CASSPEGLAMGAQYF
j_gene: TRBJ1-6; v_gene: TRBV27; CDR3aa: CASTKSSYNSPLHF
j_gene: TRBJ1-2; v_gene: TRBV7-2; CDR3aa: CASSPGMGTGRNYGYTF
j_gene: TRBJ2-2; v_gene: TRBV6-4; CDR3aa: CASRAQMNTGELFF
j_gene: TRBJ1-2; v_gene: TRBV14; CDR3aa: CASSQTGTAARGYTF
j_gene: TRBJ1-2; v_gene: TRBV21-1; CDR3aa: CASRKYTLSDRINYGYTF
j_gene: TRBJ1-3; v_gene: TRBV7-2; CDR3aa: CASQKGGSGNTIYF
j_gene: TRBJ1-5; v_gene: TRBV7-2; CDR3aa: CASSHPGAPQHF
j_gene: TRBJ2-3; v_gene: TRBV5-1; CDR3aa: CASSSGVRQSYTDTQYF
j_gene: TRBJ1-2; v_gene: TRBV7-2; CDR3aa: CASRTLGRANYGYTF
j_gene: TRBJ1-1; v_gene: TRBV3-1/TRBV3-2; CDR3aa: CASSQGAVVGTEAFF
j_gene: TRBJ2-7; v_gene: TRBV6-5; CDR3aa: CASSSPGPYEQYF
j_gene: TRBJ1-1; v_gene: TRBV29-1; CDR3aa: CSAHQDYTEAFF
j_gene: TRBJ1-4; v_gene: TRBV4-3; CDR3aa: CASSRRDTDEKLFF
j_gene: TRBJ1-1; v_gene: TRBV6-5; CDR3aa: CASRVGKEAFF
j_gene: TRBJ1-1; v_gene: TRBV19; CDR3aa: CASSRTGGVFFF